This TCR beta chain was captured by sequencing in a study of response to subunit inactivated influenza vaccine. Study-wide results and caveats: Authors proposed each seasonal influenza vaccination draws in few new T cells.

CDR3 length: 17 amino acids. The germline V and J ends were trimmed by 4 bases and 0 bases, with 15 bases remaining between them. Each CDR3 protein is one row after TCRdb ran MiXCR on the RT-PCR reads. This table holds about 480,000 distinct CDR3 sequences, 10% to 15% found once. This clonotype turned up a few times. Its antigen is not known. The sequence was collected from a man aged 45-65 years who received an inactivated influenza vaccine. The sample was PBMCs from blood, taken roughly 47 days after vaccination. J is TRBJ2-2 and V is TRBV12-3 or TRBV12-4, with D unclear. Here the CDR3 reads CASSSRPTFANTGELFF. CDR3 bases: TGTGCCAGCAGTTCAAGACCGACGTTCGCGAACACCGGGGAGCTGTTTTTT.